This TCR beta chain was retrieved from a study of monozygotic twins with inflammatory bowel disease. Remarks on this clonotype: Its specificity is not known.

No DNA is given; TCRdb re-called the 5' RACE reads and lists each CDR3 protein once. The repertoire shows about 170,000 distinct CDR3 sequences; the top ten hold over 2.5%. Overall study findings and caveats: Limited statistical power may explain no repertoire similarity difference between concordant and discordant twins.

The source material was blood. This TCR was sampled from a human donor with ulcerative colitis or Crohn's disease, or a healthy co-twin of an affected twin (not recorded which).

CDR3 loop: CASSERRTGGYNEKLFF. The genes are TRBV5-6 and TRBJ1-4; TCRdb picks TRBD1, but there is no DNA to check that call. The CDR3 has 17 amino acids. The germline V gene has CDR1 SGHDT and CDR2 YYEEEE.